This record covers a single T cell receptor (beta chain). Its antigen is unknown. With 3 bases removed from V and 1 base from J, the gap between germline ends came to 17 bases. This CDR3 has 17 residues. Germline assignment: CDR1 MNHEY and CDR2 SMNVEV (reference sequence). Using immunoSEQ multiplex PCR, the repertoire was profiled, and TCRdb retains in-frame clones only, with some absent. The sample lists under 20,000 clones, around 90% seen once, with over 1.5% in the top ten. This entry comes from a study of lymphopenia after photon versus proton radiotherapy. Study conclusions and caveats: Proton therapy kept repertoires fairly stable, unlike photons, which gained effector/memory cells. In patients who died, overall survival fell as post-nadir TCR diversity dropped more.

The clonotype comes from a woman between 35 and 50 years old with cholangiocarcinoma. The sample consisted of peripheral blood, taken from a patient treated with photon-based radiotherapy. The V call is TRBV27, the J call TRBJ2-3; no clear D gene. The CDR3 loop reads CASSFLGAPGGTDTQYF. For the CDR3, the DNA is TGTGCCAGCAGTTTTCTAGGAGCCCCCGGTGGCACAGATACGCAGTATTTT.